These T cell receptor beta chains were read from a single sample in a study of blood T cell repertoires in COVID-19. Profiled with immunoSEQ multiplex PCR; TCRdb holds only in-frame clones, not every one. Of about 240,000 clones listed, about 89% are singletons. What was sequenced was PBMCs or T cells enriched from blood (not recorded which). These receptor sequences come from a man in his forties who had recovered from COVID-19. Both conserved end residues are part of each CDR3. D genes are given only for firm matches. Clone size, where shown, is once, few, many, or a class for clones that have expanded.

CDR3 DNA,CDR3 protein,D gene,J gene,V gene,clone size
TGCGCCAGCAGCCTCCTAGGACAGGTGAGAGGGACGAACACCGGGGAGCTGTTTTTT,CASSLLGQVRGTNTGELFF,TRBD1,TRBJ2-2,TRBV5-1,NA
TGCAGCGCTTACCCCGCCGGAGGCTACGAGCAGTACTTC,CSAYPAGGYEQYF,NA,TRBJ2-7,TRBV29-1,NA
TGTGCCAGCAGTCCCTACAACGCCGGGACAGGGCGAGATGGCTACACCTTC,CASSPYNAGTGRDGYTF,TRBD1,TRBJ1-2,TRBV27,NA
TGTGCCATCAGTGATTACAACTACGAGCAGTACTTC,CAISDYNYEQYF,NA,TRBJ2-7,TRBV10-3,NA
TGTGCTAGTGGTTTAATCACCCGTGGGTACGGGGAGACCCAGTACTTC,CASGLITRGYGETQYF,NA,TRBJ2-5,TRBV12-5,few
TGCGCCAGCAGCTTACAGACCATGAACACTGAAGCTTTCTTT,CASSLQTMNTEAFF,NA,TRBJ1-1,TRBV5-1,few
TGTGCCAGCAGTTTCCCCGCCGGGACTAGCGGAAGTTCCTACGAGCAGTACTTC,CASSFPAGTSGSSYEQYF,TRBD2,TRBJ2-7,TRBV28,NA
TGCGCCAGCAGCCAAGCCGGGACAGGGGTGCTGCCGAGTGGCTACACCTTC,CASSQAGTGVLPSGYTF,TRBD1,TRBJ1-2,TRBV4-1,NA
TGTGCCAGCAGCTTAGGTGGAGATAACTATGGCTACACCTTC,CASSLGGDNYGYTF,NA,TRBJ1-2,TRBV7-8,NA
TGCAGCGTAATCGACAGGGGGAATCAGCCCCAGCATTTT,CSVIDRGNQPQHF,TRBD1,TRBJ1-5,TRBV29-1,NA
TGTGCCAGCAGTTCTCCGGACAGGGGTAACTATGGCTACACCTTC,CASSSPDRGNYGYTF,TRBD1,TRBJ1-2,TRBV6-2/TRBV6-3,NA
TGTGCCAGTCGAGATCCACCGGGGGCCCAGCATTTT,CASRDPPGAQHF,NA,TRBJ1-5,TRBV19,NA
TGTGCCAGCAGTTACTCGTCTCAGAACAATGAGCAGTTCTTC,CASSYSSQNNEQFF,NA,TRBJ2-1,TRBV6-6,NA
TGTGCCAGCAGGACAGACAGTATAGGGGCCCAGCATTTT,CASRTDSIGAQHF,NA,TRBJ1-5,TRBV12-3/TRBV12-4,NA
TGTGCCAGCGAGATGGACGGGAACAATGAGCAGTTCTTC,CASEMDGNNEQFF,NA,TRBJ2-1,TRBV28,NA
TGTGCCAGCAGCCCAGGTGGGGCGAGCTCCTATAATTCACCCCTCCACTTT,CASSPGGASSYNSPLHF,NA,TRBJ1-6,TRBV5-4,NA
TGTGCCAGCTCACTCATCGGGGTGTATAAGAGTAATAGCAATCAGCCCCAGCATTTT,CASSLIGVYKSNSNQPQHF,NA,TRBJ1-5,TRBV18,NA
TGTGCCAGCAGATACGGGGGCACTGAAGCTTTCTTT,CASRYGGTEAFF,NA,TRBJ1-1,TRBV25-1,NA
TGTGCCAGCAGCTTACTAGGGGGCTCGCGGGGCGCTATCGGGGAGCTGTTTTTT,CASSLLGGSRGAIGELFF,NA,TRBJ2-2,TRBV7-3,NA
TGTGCCAGCAGCCGAGGGAGGGACTCCTACAATGAGCAGTTCTTC,CASSRGRDSYNEQFF,TRBD2,TRBJ2-1,TRBV5-4,NA
TGCGCCAGCAGCCAAGGGACTAGCGGTAACTCCTACGAGCAGTACTTC,CASSQGTSGNSYEQYF,TRBD2,TRBJ2-7,TRBV4-3,once
TGTGCCAGCAGTACCTACAGGGGGTCCAATGAGCAGTTCTTC,CASSTYRGSNEQFF,TRBD1,TRBJ2-1,TRBV27,NA
TGTGCCAGCTCACCGGCAGGGGATGTGGGAAAACTGTTTTTT,CASSPAGDVGKLFF,NA,TRBJ1-4,TRBV18,NA
TGTGCCATCAGTGAGTCGGTCGTAGCGGGAGGGTCCACAGATACGCAGTATTTT,CAISESVVAGGSTDTQYF,TRBD2,TRBJ2-3,TRBV10-3,NA
TGTGCCAGCAGCAGAGGCAGAAACACCGGGGAGCTGTTTTTT,CASSRGRNTGELFF,NA,TRBJ2-2,TRBV6-5,NA
TGTGCCAGCAGTTTATCGAGCCCCGGGGGTACCTATGGCTACACCTTC,CASSLSSPGGTYGYTF,NA,TRBJ1-2,TRBV27,NA
TGCGCCAGCAGCGGAGGGACAGGGGGGGCCTACGAGCAGTACTTC,CASSGGTGGAYEQYF,TRBD1,TRBJ2-7,TRBV5-1,NA
TGTGCCAGCGGGAGGTCCTATAATTCACCCCTCCACTTT,CASGRSYNSPLHF,NA,TRBJ1-6,TRBV6-5,NA
TGTGCCAGCAGCCACCAGACCAGGGCATCTGGGGCCAACGTCCTGACTTTC,CASSHQTRASGANVLTF,NA,TRBJ2-6,TRBV14,NA
TGTGCCAGCAGCTTTGGACAGGGGCCCTACGAGCAGTACTTC,CASSFGQGPYEQYF,TRBD1,TRBJ2-7,TRBV9,once
TGTGCCAGCAGCTCAGGGACAGGGAGGATCAACACTGAAGCTTTCTTT,CASSSGTGRINTEAFF,TRBD1,TRBJ1-1,TRBV7-9,NA
TGCGCCAGCAGCTTGGCTGCGGCAACCTTAACAGATACGCAGTATTTT,CASSLAAATLTDTQYF,NA,TRBJ2-3,TRBV5-1,NA
TGTGCCAGTAGTAACCACCCCGGTAATGAAAAACTGTTTTTT,CASSNHPGNEKLFF,NA,TRBJ1-4,TRBV19,NA
TGTGCCAGCAGCCACGAGACGGGGAGCTACACCTTC,CASSHETGSYTF,NA,TRBJ1-2,TRBV7-9,NA